This is a list of T cell receptor beta chains from one sample in a study of control samples from healthy donors and cancer patients. The assay was immunoSEQ multiplex PCR, and TCRdb's table has in-frame clones only and misses some. In the table there are fewer than 300,000 clones, approximately 80% of which are singletons. Sequencing used PBMCs. Receptors originate from a woman between 55 and 75 years old with lung cancer. Each CDR3 is given with its conserved first and last residue. D genes are given only for firm matches. The size entry is marked missing in some rows and otherwise reads once, few, many or a size class.

clone size	V gene	J gene	D gene	CDR3 protein	CDR3 DNA
-	TRBV5-5	TRBJ2-2	TRBD1	CASSLGQGGAGELFF	TGTGCCAGCAGCCTCGGACAGGGCGGCGCCGGGGAGCTGTTTTTT
-	TRBV7-9	TRBJ2-7	TRBD1	CASSVGQASYEQYF	TGTGCCAGCAGCGTGGGACAGGCATCCTACGAGCAGTACTTC
-	TRBV9	TRBJ2-5	TRBD2	CASSVASGREETQYF	TGTGCCAGCAGCGTAGCAAGCGGGAGAGAAGAGACCCAGTACTTC
-	TRBV5-1	TRBJ2-2	-	CASSLVVQRTGELFF	TGCGCCAGCAGCTTGGTGGTACAGCGCACCGGGGAGCTGTTTTTT
-	TRBV19	TRBJ2-7	TRBD1	CASSLLGQGLGEQYF	TGTGCCAGTAGCCTCCTAGGACAGGGGCTCGGCGAGCAGTACTTC
-	TRBV3-1/TRBV3-2	TRBJ1-1	-	CASSQVINTNTEAFF	TGTGCCAGCAGCCAAGTGATTAACACGAACACTGAAGCTTTCTTT
many	TRBV11-2	TRBJ2-7	-	CASSPSYEQYF	TGTGCCAGCAGCCCCTCCTACGAGCAGTACTTC
few	TRBV9	TRBJ1-1	-	CASSVGTVKAEAFF	TGTGCCAGCAGCGTAGGGACAGTTAAGGCTGAAGCTTTCTTT
-	TRBV28	TRBJ2-7	-	CASSPPGRGSYEQYF	TGTGCCAGCAGTCCACCGGGACGGGGATCCTACGAGCAGTACTTC
-	TRBV12-3/TRBV12-4	TRBJ1-1	-	CANSFAEGGAFF	TGTGCCAACAGTTTTGCGGAGGGGGGAGCTTTCTTT
-	TRBV4-1	TRBJ2-5	-	CASSLRTGDERTQYF	TGCGCCAGCAGCCTCCGAACGGGGGACGAAAGGACCCAGTACTTC
-	TRBV3-1/TRBV3-2	TRBJ2-3	TRBD2	CASSQWTSPDTQYF	TGTGCCAGCAGCCAGTGGACTAGCCCAGATACGCAGTATTTT
-	TRBV28	TRBJ2-4	-	CASRTTGSIQYF	TGTGCCAGCAGAACAACAGGGTCCATTCAGTACTTC
-	TRBV6-4	TRBJ2-1	-	CASSEQLYNEQFF	TGTGCCAGCAGTGAACAGTTGTACAATGAGCAGTTCTTC
-	TRBV27	TRBJ1-5	TRBD1	CASSTGTVYYSNQPQHF	TGTGCCAGCAGTACCGGGACAGTCTATTATAGCAATCAGCCCCAGCATTTT
-	TRBV20-1	TRBJ1-5	-	CSASQDQPQHF	TGCAGTGCTAGTCAGGATCAGCCCCAGCATTTT
-	TRBV9	TRBJ2-3	TRBD2	CASSVSRGSGRAADTQYF	TGTGCCAGCAGCGTTTCTCGGGGGAGCGGGAGGGCGGCAGATACGCAGTATTTT
few	TRBV6-6	TRBJ2-7	-	CASSYPDSSYEQYF	TGTGCCAGCAGTTACCCAGACAGTTCCTACGAGCAGTACTTC
once	TRBV5-1	TRBJ1-1	-	CASAKDRTNTEAFF	TGCGCCAGCGCCAAGGATCGGACGAACACTGAAGCTTTCTTT
-	TRBV11-2	TRBJ2-1	-	CASSLAVEQFF	TGTGCCAGCAGCTTAGCGGTTGAGCAGTTCTTC
-	TRBV11-2	TRBJ1-2	-	CASSLDPEINYGYTF	TGTGCCAGCAGCTTAGATCCCGAGATCAACTATGGCTACACCTTC
once	TRBV6-5	TRBJ1-6	-	CASSYQGGHNSPLHF	TGTGCCAGCAGTTACCAGGGAGGGCATAATTCACCCCTCCACTTT
once	TRBV5-6	TRBJ2-3	TRBD1	CASSVGQGSGLDTQYF	TGTGCCAGCAGCGTCGGACAGGGGTCGGGGTTGGATACGCAGTATTTT
-	TRBV6-1	TRBJ1-5	-	CASSEYRDQPQHF	TGTGCCAGCAGTGAATACAGGGATCAGCCCCAGCATTTT
few	TRBV29-1	TRBJ2-5	TRBD1	CSVAYRGETQYF	TGCAGCGTTGCCTACAGGGGTGAGACCCAGTACTTC
-	TRBV19	TRBJ1-1	TRBD1	CASSSRTGLNTEAFF	TGTGCCAGTAGTTCCCGGACAGGTCTGAACACTGAAGCTTTCTTT
-	TRBV11-3	TRBJ1-1	TRBD1	CASSSDRDSEAFF	TGTGCCAGCAGCTCCGACAGGGATTCTGAAGCTTTCTTT
-	TRBV27	TRBJ1-3	-	CASRKVSGNTIYF	TGTGCCAGCAGAAAGGTCTCTGGAAACACCATATATTTT
-	TRBV5-1	TRBJ2-6	-	CASSFGVISGANVLTF	TGCGCCAGCAGCTTCGGGGTCATCTCTGGGGCCAACGTCCTGACTTTC
-	TRBV11-3	TRBJ2-1	-	CASSRRADSYNEQFF	TGTGCCAGCAGCCGGAGGGCCGATTCCTACAATGAGCAGTTCTTC
-	TRBV25-1	TRBJ2-1	-	CASFCFEAGPAYNEQFF	TGTGCCAGCTTCTGCTTCGAAGCGGGCCCCGCCTACAATGAGCAGTTCTTC
once	TRBV2	TRBJ2-7	-	CASSESSYEQYF	TGTGCCAGCAGCGAGAGCTCCTACGAGCAGTACTTC
-	TRBV13	TRBJ2-3	-	CASSLAGTDTQYF	TGTGCCAGCAGCTTAGCGGGCACAGATACGCAGTATTTT